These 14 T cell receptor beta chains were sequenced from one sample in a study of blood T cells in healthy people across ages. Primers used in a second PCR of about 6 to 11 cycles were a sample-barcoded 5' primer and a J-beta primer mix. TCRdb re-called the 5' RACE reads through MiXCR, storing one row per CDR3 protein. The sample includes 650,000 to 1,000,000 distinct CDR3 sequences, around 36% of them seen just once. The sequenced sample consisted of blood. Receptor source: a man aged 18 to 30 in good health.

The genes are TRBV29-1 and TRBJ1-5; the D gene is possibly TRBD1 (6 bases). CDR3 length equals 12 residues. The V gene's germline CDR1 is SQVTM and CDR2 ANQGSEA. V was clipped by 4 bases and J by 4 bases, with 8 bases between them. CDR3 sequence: CSVGGANQPQHF. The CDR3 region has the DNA TGCAGCGTTGGGGGGGCTAATCAGCCCCAGCATTTT.

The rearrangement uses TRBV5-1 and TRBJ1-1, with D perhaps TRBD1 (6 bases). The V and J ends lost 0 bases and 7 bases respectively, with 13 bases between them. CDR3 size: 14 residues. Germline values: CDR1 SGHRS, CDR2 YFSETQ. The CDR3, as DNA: TGCGCCAGCAGCTTGGGAGGGGGGGCCATTGAAGCTTTCTTT. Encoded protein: CASSLGGGAIEAFF.

The CDR3 region is CAISATENTEAFF. CDR3 sequence (DNA): TGTGCCATCAGCGCGACAGAGAACACTGAAGCTTTCTTT. The chain employs TRBV10-3 and TRBJ1-1; a weak D match, TRBD1 (5 bases). V lost 6 bases, J lost 1 base, and 9 bases lay in between. The CDR3 runs to 13 residues. The germline CDR1 and CDR2 sequences are ENHRY and SYGVKD.

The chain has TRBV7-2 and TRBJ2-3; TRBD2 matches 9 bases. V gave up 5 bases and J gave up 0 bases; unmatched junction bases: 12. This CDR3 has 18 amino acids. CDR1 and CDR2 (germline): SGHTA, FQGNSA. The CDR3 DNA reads TGTGCCAGCAGCGCCCTTTCCAAGCGGGGGGCCAGCACAGATACGCAGTATTTT. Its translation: CASSALSKRGASTDTQYF. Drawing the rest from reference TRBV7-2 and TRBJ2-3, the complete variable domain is GAGVSQSPSNKVTEKGKDVELRCDPISGHTALYWYRQSLGQGLEFLIYFQGNSAPDKSGLPSDRFSAERTGGSVSTLTIQRTQQEDSAVYLCASSALSKRGASTDTQYFGPGTRLTVL.

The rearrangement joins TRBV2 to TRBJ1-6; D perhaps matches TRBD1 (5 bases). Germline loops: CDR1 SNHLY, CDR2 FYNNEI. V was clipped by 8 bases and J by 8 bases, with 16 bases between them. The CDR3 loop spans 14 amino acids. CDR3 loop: CASDLGAGHSPLHF. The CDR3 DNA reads TGTGCCAGCGATCTTGGGGCAGGGCATTCACCCCTCCACTTT.

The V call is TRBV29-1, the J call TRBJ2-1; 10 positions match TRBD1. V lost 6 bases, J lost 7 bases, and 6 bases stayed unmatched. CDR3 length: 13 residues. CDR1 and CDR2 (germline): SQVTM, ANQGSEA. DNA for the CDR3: TGCAGCGTCACCCGGGACAGGGGAAATGAGCAGTTCTTC. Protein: CSVTRDRGNEQFF.

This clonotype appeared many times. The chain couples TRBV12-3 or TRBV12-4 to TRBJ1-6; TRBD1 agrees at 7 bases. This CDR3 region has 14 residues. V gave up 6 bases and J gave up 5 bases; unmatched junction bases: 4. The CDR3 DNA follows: TGTGCCAGCAGCCCCGGGACAGATAATTCACCCCTCCACTTT. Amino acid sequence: CASSPGTDNSPLHF.

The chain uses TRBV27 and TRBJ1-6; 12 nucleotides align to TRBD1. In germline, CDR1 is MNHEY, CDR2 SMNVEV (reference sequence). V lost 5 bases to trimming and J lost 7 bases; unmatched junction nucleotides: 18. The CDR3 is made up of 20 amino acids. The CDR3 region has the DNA TGTGCCAGCAGTCCTTCGCCGGGACAGGGGGCGGGCATCCTAAATTCACCCCTCCACTTT. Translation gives CASSPSPGQGAGILNSPLHF.

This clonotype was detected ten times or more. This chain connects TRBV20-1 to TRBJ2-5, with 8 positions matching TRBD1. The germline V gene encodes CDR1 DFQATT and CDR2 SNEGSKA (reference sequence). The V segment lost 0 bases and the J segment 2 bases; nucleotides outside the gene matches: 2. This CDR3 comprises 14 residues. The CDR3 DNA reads TGCAGTGCTAGAGATCGGACAGGGCAAGAGACCCAGTACTTC. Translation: CSARDRTGQETQYF.

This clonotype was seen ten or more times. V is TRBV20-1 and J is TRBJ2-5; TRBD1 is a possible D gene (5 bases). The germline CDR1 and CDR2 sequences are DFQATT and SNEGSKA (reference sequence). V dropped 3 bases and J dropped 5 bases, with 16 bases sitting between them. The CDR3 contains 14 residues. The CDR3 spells CSASVRVVGETQYF. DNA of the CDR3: TGCAGTGCTAGTGTCAGGGTGGTAGGGGAGACCCAGTACTTC.

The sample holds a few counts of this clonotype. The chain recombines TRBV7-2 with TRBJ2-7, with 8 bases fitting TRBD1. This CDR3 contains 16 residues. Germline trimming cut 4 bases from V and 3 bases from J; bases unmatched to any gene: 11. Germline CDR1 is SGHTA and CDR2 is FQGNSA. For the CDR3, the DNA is TGTGCCAGCAGCTCAACCGCCGGGACAGGCCTCTACGAGCAGTACTTC. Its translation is CASSSTAGTGLYEQYF.

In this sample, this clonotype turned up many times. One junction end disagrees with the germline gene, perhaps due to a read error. This CDR3 reads CASSFGDQETQYF. The CDR3 DNA is TGTGCCAGCAGCTTCGGGGACCAAGAGACCCAGTACTTC. The gene calls are TRBV5-1 and TRBJ2-5; the D gene is possibly TRBD2 (5 bases). The germline gives CDR1 SGHRS, CDR2 YFSETQ. This CDR3 is built from 13 residues.

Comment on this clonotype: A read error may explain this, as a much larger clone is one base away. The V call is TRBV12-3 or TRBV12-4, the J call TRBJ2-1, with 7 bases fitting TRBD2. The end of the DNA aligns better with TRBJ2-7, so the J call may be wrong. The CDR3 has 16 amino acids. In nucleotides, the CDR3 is TGTGCCAGCAGTTTAACGGGGGGTATGTCCTACAATGAGCAGTACTTC. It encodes CASSLTGGMSYNEQYF.

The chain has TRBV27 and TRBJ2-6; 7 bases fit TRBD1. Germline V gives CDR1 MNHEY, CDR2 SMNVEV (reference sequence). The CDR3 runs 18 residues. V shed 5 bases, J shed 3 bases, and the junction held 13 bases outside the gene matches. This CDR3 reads CASSPTRTGLSGANVLTF. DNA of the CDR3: TGTGCCAGCAGTCCTACCCGGACAGGACTCAGTGGGGCCAACGTCCTGACTTTC.